The T cell receptor (beta chain) under discussion was sequenced for a study of PD-L1 blockade in urothelial cancer. Overall study context: Blood yielded a median of roughly 140,000 T cells per sample.

This sample's time point: pretreatment peripheral blood. Measured with immunoSEQ multiplex PCR; TCRdb has only the in-frame clones, and not every one. The sample yields some 40,000 clones, approximately 90% seen once. Germline lookup yields CDR1 MGHDK and CDR2 SYGVNS. V was clipped by 1 base and J by 0 bases, with 9 bases between them. This CDR3 has 15 residues. The TCR was taken from a donor at least 40 years old with urothelial cancer. The rearrangement links TRBV25-1 to TRBJ1-1; no firm D call. The sample here was PBMCs, taken around atezolizumab (anti-PD-L1) treatment. The CDR3 region has the DNA TGTGCCAGCAGTGAATGGGCGACGGTGAACACTGAAGCTTTCTTT. It is translated as CASSEWATVNTEAFF.